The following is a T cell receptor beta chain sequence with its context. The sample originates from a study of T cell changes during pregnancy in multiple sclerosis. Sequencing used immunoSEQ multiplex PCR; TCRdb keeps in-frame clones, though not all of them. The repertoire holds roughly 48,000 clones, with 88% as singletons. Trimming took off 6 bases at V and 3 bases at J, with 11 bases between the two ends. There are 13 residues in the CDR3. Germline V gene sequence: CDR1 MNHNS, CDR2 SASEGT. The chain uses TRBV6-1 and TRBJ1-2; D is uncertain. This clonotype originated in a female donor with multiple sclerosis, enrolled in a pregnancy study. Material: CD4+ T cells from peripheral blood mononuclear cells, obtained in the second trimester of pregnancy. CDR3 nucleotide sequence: TGTGCCAGCAGAACGAGCATCTACTATGGCTACACCTTC. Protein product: CASRTSIYYGYTF.